Sequencing of this TCR beta chain was carried out in a study of blood T cells in healthy people across ages. Overall study context: Template switching recovered approximately one barcoded beta molecule for every two T cells. General study findings and limits: Observed TCR beta diversity per million T cells went down as age went up. This fall followed a roughly linear course with age. Naive CD4+ cell counts and diversity both ran higher in long-lived than in aged donors. Estimated diversity, derived from one million T cells, was regarded as an underestimate.

The authors ran a second PCR of 7 to 11 cycles using a sample-barcoded 5' primer and a J-beta primer mix. From the 5' RACE reads, TCRdb called clonotypes with MiXCR, one entry per CDR3 protein. Of hundreds of thousands of distinct CDR3 sequences in the sample, about 55% were seen once. CDR1 and CDR2 (germline): DFQATT, SNEGSKA (reference sequence). The V end lost 6 bases, the J end lost 9 bases, and 18 bases lay between the germline ends. The CDR3 runs 13 residues. This clonotype showed up just a few times. Its matching antigen is unknown. This chain links TRBV20-1 with TRBJ2-1; D is ambiguous. This receptor was taken from a man older than 75 in good health. The sequenced material came from blood. Here the CDR3 reads CSARGWANSEQFF. Here the CDR3 DNA reads TGCAGTGCCCGAGGATGGGCTAACAGTGAGCAGTTCTTC.